The clone carrying this T cell receptor beta chain was seen a few times. What it binds is unknown. This sample was included in a study of siplizumab effects on memory and regulatory T cells. Study-wide results and limits: Poor capture below about 10^-5 frequency left most alloreactive clones unmapped to unstimulated subsets. The average Treg-derived proportion among mappable alloreactive CD4+ clones was 55% to 75% with siplizumab versus 26.9% in controls. Significantly reduced by siplizumab was the cumulative frequency of alloreactive sequences, namely those traceable to unstimulated CD4+ memory cells.

Produced via immunoSEQ multiplex PCR; TCRdb's table is partial and in-frame only. The table has 15,000 to 20,000 clones, over 45% seen once. The CDR3 contains 14 residues. Germline V gene data show CDR1 as LNHDA and CDR2 as SQIVND (reference sequence). Germline trimming cut 10 bases from V and 10 bases from J; bases unmatched to any gene: 18. The cells of the mixed lymphocyte reaction underwent a roughly 6-day coculture at 37°C. The V call is TRBV19, the J call TRBJ2-7; 8 bases agree with TRBD1. This TCR was sampled from a human donor in good health; the cells came from an allogeneic mixed lymphocyte reaction. Sequencing was done on a sample of CFSE-low (dividing) CD4+ T cells sorted from an allogeneic mixed lymphocyte reaction. The CDR3 sequence is CATSPGQGVLGQYF. The CDR3 DNA is TGTGCCACCTCCCCCGGACAGGGAGTACTCGGACAGTACTTC.